These T cell receptor beta chains were read from a single sample in a study of blood T cell repertoires in COVID-19. Only in-frame clones appear in the TCRdb table, and some are missing; sequencing was by immunoSEQ multiplex PCR. Of about 330,000 clones listed, about 87% are singletons. The sample was PBMCs or T cells enriched from blood (not recorded which). The receptors here all came from a man aged 25-40 years who had recovered from COVID-19. The CDR3 runs from the conserved cysteine through the conserved F or W. The order of the fields is CDR3 protein, V gene, CDR3 length, J gene.

CASLLKRSAGKGSYNEQFF	TRBV27	19	TRBJ2-1
CASSHWTLGYTF	TRBV3-1/TRBV3-2	12	TRBJ1-2
CASSLGALNTEAFF	TRBV18	14	TRBJ1-1
CASSLGTGSNQPQHF	TRBV5-6	15	TRBJ1-5
CASSQEGHYGYTF	TRBV4-1	13	TRBJ1-2
CASSPSGTDTQYF	TRBV4-1	13	TRBJ2-3
CASSPGRPRGGYTF	TRBV13	14	TRBJ1-2
CASSRSTGSEETQYF	TRBV2	15	TRBJ2-5
CASSETVAGGFTDTQYF	TRBV6-1	17	TRBJ2-3
CATRGLDEQFF	TRBV6-5	11	TRBJ2-1
CAWSDLGQANTEAFF	TRBV30	15	TRBJ1-1
CASSARSGAGNTIYF	TRBV5-5	15	TRBJ1-3
CASSLAGNYGYTF	TRBV7-9	13	TRBJ1-2
CASSSPPGNTEAFF	TRBV28	14	TRBJ1-1
CASSYGGAGTEAFF	TRBV27	14	TRBJ1-1
CASSLELGRWTGNSPLHF	TRBV11-2	18	TRBJ1-6
CASSLMAGNSPLHF	TRBV5-6	14	TRBJ1-6
CASSGEGQGEGYGYTF	TRBV11-2	16	TRBJ1-2
CAWSLRTGSEQYF	TRBV30	13	TRBJ2-7
CASSLASTGPHNEQFF	TRBV7-6	16	TRBJ2-1
CASSLGVETNYGYTF	TRBV5-6	15	TRBJ1-2
CASSQQGGTEAFF	TRBV3-1/TRBV3-2	13	TRBJ1-1
CASSLEGRVGEKLFF	TRBV11-1	15	TRBJ1-4
CASKYLKEGTHYGYTF	TRBV2	16	TRBJ1-2
CASSVRPGTAKAFF	TRBV27	14	TRBJ1-1
CASSPRLGTASYEQYF	TRBV11-2	16	TRBJ2-7
CASKSQDNSPLHF	TRBV6-5	13	TRBJ1-6
CASSQDSAAETPLHF	TRBV3-1/TRBV3-2	15	TRBJ1-6
CASSLVAGGLTDTQYF	TRBV28	16	TRBJ2-3
CASSWGDSGNTIYF	TRBV7-9	14	TRBJ1-3
CASSSRDRVRRQYF	TRBV13	14	TRBJ2-7
CSASWPRGQQETQYF	TRBV20-1	15	TRBJ2-5
CASSSPTGIEKLFF	TRBV7-9	14	TRBJ1-4
CASSDSGQGTGNTIYF	TRBV25-1	16	TRBJ1-3
CASSLVGGNSYNEQFF	TRBV7-8	16	TRBJ2-1